These T cell receptor beta chains were read from a single sample in a study of T cell repertoires in cytomegalovirus infection. One entry per CDR3 protein, called by TCRdb with MiXCR from the reads. The sample consists of 900,000 to 950,000 distinct CDR3 sequences, around 30% of them appearing once. Their target antigens are unknown. Here the sequenced sample was cultured CD8+ T cells from PBMCs, taken from culture after CMV antigen stimulation. The receptors derive from a human donor in good health (CMV status not recorded). Some clones in this sample may be carry-over from other donors' samples. Both conserved end residues are trimmed from each CDR3. Fields, in order: CDR3 protein, CDR3 length, D gene, J gene, V gene. A D gene is named only where the DNA matches it firmly.

ASSFQAGTDTQY,12,TRBD2,TRBJ2-3,TRBV12-3/TRBV12-4
ASSQEGAYGAFTDTQY,16,NA,TRBJ2-3,TRBV4-1
ASGLGRDRAGYNEQF,15,TRBD1,TRBJ2-1,TRBV12-5
ASSQEWEGTDTQY,13,TRBD2,TRBJ2-3,TRBV4-2
ASSLGSKEGF,10,NA,TRBJ1-1,TRBV7-6
ASSLRDRDYEQY,12,TRBD1,TRBJ2-7,TRBV5-1
ASSQAPGGGGDEQF,14,NA,TRBJ2-1,TRBV4-1
VSSRRGEDHQPQH,13,NA,TRBJ1-5,TRBV7-8
ASTAKWGRVNEQF,13,NA,TRBJ2-1,TRBV19
ASSWAAFEDEQY,12,NA,TRBJ2-7,TRBV7-8
ASSHPGGSPPREQF,14,TRBD1,TRBJ2-1,TRBV7-9
ASSLKSQPQH,10,NA,TRBJ1-5,TRBV7-2
ASSQDIYRENTEAF,14,NA,TRBJ1-1,TRBV3-1
ASSWVLYEQY,10,NA,TRBJ2-7,TRBV12-3/TRBV12-4
SARDQGTSGGTDTQY,15,TRBD2,TRBJ2-3,TRBV20-1
ASNPLGAERYGYT,13,NA,TRBJ1-2,TRBV7-9
ASSQGGSSYNSPLH,14,TRBD1,TRBJ1-6,TRBV6-5
ATEGTDGYEQY,11,NA,TRBJ2-7,TRBV6-1
ASTPGTQYQETQY,13,NA,TRBJ2-5,TRBV27
ASSLLIAGSMNTEAF,15,NA,TRBJ1-1,TRBV12-3/TRBV12-4
ASTPGGQGVPNQPQH,15,TRBD1,TRBJ1-5,TRBV12-3/TRBV12-4
ASSLIDSSYEQY,12,NA,TRBJ2-7,TRBV7-6
SARAGYQETQY,11,NA,TRBJ2-5,TRBV20-1
ASSLRTTRGYTDTQY,15,NA,TRBJ2-3,TRBV7-9
AIRRDRQVYT,10,NA,TRBJ1-2,TRBV10-3
ASSQDTVSEAF,11,NA,TRBJ1-1,TRBV4-2
ASSLWPFSGTGSQPQH,16,TRBD1,TRBJ1-5,TRBV7-2
ASSPRWAGELF,11,NA,TRBJ2-2,TRBV4-3
ATSDWDATEQF,11,NA,TRBJ2-1,TRBV24-1
ASSYSAPRADVNSPLH,16,NA,TRBJ1-6,TRBV6-6
ASTDSGVSNEQF,12,NA,TRBJ2-1,TRBV6-6
ASSFDRGTNYGYT,13,TRBD1,TRBJ1-2,TRBV27
ASSYSGTGEAF,11,NA,TRBJ1-1,TRBV6-5
TSSVDASKVAYNEQF,15,NA,TRBJ2-1,TRBV9
ASSPVAGGRETQY,13,TRBD2,TRBJ2-5,TRBV27
ASNDLSEVTDTQY,13,NA,TRBJ2-3,TRBV9
ASSLFDQGIETQY,13,NA,TRBJ2-5,TRBV5-5
AISESVRGANQPQH,14,NA,TRBJ1-5,TRBV10-3
ASSASSSQETQY,12,NA,TRBJ2-5,TRBV7-3
ASSPRDGGGSYNEQF,15,NA,TRBJ2-1,TRBV7-7
ASSHLALNSPLH,12,NA,TRBJ1-6,TRBV4-3
ANSPIGGTQPQH,12,NA,TRBJ1-5,TRBV27
ASSVTFSSYNEQF,13,NA,TRBJ2-1,TRBV9
ASSYLRDSRGTGELF,15,TRBD1,TRBJ2-2,TRBV6-6
ASSLMGAVTEAF,12,NA,TRBJ1-1,TRBV12-3/TRBV12-4
ASSSLGTAEYEQY,13,TRBD1,TRBJ2-7,TRBV5-6
ASSPGQGEIAKNIQY,15,TRBD1,TRBJ2-4,TRBV7-8
ASSLARDLSYNEQF,14,NA,TRBJ2-1,TRBV5-6
ASSLAFRTENEKLF,14,NA,TRBJ1-4,TRBV7-9
ASSLSTREQF,10,NA,TRBJ2-1,TRBV7-9